This T cell receptor (beta chain) appears in the sequencing data of a study of blood T cell repertoires in COVID-19. The wider study: Samples representing acute and convalescent COVID-19 were sourced from the United States, Italy and Spain. Sources were T cells, B-cell-depleted T cells, or PBMCs; the material itself was cDNA or gDNA.

The V gene's germline CDR1 is SEHNR and CDR2 FQNEAQ (reference sequence). V was clipped by 1 base and J by 5 bases; unmatched bases: 11. The length of the CDR3 is 16 residues. In the authors' workflow: It was from reference gene primer amplification that nucleated cell counts were estimated. Sequencing used immunoSEQ multiplex PCR; TCRdb keeps in-frame clones, though not all of them. Clone size and V and J calls were adopted from that table, with D and trimming inferred from the DNA. The sample has 150,000 to 200,000 clones, around 90% seen once; the top ten hold about 6.7%. The specimen sequenced was peripheral blood. J is TRBJ2-7 and V is TRBV7-9, with 7 positions matching TRBD1. The sequence came from a man aged 35 to 55 with acute or convalescent COVID-19. For the CDR3, the DNA is TGTGCCAGCAGCTTAGATCGTGTACAGGGGATCCACGAGCAGTACTTC. Amino acids: CASSLDRVQGIHEQYF.